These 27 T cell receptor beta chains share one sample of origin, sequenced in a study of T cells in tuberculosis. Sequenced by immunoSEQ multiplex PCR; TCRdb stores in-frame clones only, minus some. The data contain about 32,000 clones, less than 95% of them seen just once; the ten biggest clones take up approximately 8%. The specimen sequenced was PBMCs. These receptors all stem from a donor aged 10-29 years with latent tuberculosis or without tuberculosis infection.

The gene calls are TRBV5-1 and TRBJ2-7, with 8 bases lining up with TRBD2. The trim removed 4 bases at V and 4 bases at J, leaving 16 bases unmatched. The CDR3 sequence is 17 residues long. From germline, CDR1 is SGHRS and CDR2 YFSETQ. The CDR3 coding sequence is TGCGCCAGCAGCCCCACCGGCCGGAGCGGGAGTCTATACGAGCAGTACTTC. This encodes CASSPTGRSGSLYEQYF.

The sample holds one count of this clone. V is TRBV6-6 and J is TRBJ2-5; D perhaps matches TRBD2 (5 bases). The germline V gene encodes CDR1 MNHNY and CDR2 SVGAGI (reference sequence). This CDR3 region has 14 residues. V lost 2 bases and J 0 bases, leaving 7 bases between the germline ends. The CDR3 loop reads CASSYRGNQETQYF. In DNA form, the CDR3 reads TGTGCCAGCAGTTACCGGGGAAACCAAGAGACCCAGTACTTC.

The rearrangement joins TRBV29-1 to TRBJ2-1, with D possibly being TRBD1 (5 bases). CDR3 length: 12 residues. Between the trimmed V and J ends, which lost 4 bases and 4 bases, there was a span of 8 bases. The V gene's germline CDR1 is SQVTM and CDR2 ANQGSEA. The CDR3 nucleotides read TGCAGCGTTGTAAGGGGATACAATGAGCAGTTCTTC. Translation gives CSVVRGYNEQFF.

The CDR3 nucleotides read TGCGCCAGCAGCGGGACAGGGGGCAGCACTGAAGCTTTCTTT. As protein: CASSGTGGSTEAFF. This sequence joins TRBV5-1 and TRBJ1-1; TRBD1 matches 12 bases. The V gene's germline CDR1 is SGHRS and CDR2 YFSETQ. The CDR3 loop spans 14 amino acids. V trimming: 4 bases; J trimming: 4 bases; junction bases outside the gene matches: 2.

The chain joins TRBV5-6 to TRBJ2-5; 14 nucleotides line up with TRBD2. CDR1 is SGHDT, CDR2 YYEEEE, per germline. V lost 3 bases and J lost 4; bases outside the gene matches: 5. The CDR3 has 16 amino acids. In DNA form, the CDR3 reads TGTGCCAGCAGCTCGGGACTAGCGGGAGTTCTAGAGACCCAGTACTTC. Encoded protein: CASSSGLAGVLETQYF.

The CDR3 region is CASSFTWTGGRNGYTF. CDR3 DNA: TGTGCCAGCAGCTTCACGTGGACAGGGGGCAGAAATGGCTACACCTTC. The chain combines TRBV11-2 with TRBJ1-2; TRBD1 matches 11 bases. CDR3 size: 16 residues. V lost 3 bases, J lost 6 bases, and 9 bases stayed unmatched. CDR1 and CDR2 (germline): SGHAT, FQNNGV.

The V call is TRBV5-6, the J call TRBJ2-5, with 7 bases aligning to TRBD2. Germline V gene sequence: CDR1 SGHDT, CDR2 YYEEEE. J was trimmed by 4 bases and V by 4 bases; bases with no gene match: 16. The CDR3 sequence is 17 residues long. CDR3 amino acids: CASSPTKYRAGVETQYF. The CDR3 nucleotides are TGTGCCAGCAGCCCGACGAAGTATAGGGCGGGAGTAGAGACCCAGTACTTC.

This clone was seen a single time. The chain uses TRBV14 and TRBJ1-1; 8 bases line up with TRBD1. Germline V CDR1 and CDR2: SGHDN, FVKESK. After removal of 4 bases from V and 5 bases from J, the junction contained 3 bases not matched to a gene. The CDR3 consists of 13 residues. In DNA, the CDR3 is TGTGCCAGCAGCCCAGGGGGCCGGACTGAAGCTTTCTTT. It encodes CASSPGGRTEAFF.

The CDR3 DNA sequence: TGTGCCAGCAGCTTAGACAGGGGAAACTACAATGAGCAGTTCTTC. It codes for CASSLDRGNYNEQFF. This chain connects TRBV5-4 to TRBJ2-1; 8 bases line up with TRBD1. There are 15 residues in the CDR3. CDR1 is SGHNT and CDR2 is YYREEE in the germline V gene (reference sequence). V was pared by 2 bases and J by 3 bases, with 4 bases of the junction left unmatched.

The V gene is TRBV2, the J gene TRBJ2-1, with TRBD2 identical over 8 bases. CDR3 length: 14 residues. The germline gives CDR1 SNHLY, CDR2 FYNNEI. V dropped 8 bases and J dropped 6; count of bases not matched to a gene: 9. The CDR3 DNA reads TGTGCCAGCCTTAGCGGGATAGTGGGCAATGAGCAGTTCTTC. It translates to CASLSGIVGNEQFF.

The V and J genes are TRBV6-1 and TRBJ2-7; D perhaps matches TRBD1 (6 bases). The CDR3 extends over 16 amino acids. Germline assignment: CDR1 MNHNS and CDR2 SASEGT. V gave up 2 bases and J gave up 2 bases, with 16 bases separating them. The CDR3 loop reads CASSERFQGSPYEQYF. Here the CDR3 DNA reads TGTGCCAGCAGTGAACGTTTCCAGGGGTCCCCCTACGAGCAGTACTTC.

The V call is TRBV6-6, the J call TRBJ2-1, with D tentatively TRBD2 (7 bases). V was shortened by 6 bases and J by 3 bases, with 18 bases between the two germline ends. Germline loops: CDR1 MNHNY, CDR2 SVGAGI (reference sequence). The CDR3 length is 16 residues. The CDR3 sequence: CASSLQGPGGYNEQFF. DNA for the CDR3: TGTGCCAGCAGCCTACAGGGCCCGGGGGGCTACAATGAGCAGTTCTTC.

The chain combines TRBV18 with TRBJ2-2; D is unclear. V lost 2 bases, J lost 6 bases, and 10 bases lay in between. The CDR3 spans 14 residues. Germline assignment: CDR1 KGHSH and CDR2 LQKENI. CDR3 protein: CASSPARESGELFF. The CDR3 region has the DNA TGTGCCAGCTCACCAGCAAGAGAGTCCGGGGAGCTGTTTTTT. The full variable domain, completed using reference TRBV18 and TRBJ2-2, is NAGVMQNPRHLVRRRGQEARLRCSPMKGHSHVYWYRQLPEEGLKFMVYLQKENIIDESGMPKERFSAEFPKEGPSILRIQQVVRGDSAAYFCASSPARESGELFFGEGSRLTVL.

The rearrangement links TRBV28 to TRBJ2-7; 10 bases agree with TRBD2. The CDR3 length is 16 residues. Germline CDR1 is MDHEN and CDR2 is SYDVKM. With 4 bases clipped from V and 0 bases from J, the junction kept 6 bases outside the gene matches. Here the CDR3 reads CASSSLGTSDSYEQYF. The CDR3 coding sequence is TGTGCCAGCAGTTCTCTCGGGACTAGCGACTCCTACGAGCAGTACTTC.

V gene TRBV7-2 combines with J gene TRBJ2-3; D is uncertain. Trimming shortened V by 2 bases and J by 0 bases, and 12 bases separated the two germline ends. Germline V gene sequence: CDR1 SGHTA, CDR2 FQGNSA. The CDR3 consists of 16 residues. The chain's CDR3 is CASSLRLSSSTDTQYF. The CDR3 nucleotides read TGTGCCAGCAGCTTACGCCTTAGCAGTAGCACAGATACGCAGTATTTT.

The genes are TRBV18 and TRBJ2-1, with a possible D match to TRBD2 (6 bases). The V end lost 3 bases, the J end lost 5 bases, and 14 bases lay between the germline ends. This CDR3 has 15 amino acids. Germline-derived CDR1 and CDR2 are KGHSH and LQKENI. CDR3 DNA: TGTGCCAGCTCACCTCCATCTAGCGCTCACAATGAGCAGTTCTTC. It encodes CASSPPSSAHNEQFF. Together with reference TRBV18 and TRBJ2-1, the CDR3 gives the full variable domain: NAGVMQNPRHLVRRRGQEARLRCSPMKGHSHVYWYRQLPEEGLKFMVYLQKENIIDESGMPKERFSAEFPKEGPSILRIQQVVRGDSAAYFCASSPPSSAHNEQFFGPGTRLTVL.

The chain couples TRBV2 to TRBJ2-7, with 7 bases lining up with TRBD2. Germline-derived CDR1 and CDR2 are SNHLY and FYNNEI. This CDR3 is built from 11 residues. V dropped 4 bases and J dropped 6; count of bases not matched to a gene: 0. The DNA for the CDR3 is TGTGCCAGCAGTGCGGGGGGCGAGCAGTACTTC. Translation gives CASSAGGEQYF.

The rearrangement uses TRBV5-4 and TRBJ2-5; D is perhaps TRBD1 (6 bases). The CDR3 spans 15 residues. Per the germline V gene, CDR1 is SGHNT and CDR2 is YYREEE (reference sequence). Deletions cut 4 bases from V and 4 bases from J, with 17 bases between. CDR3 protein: CASSGSGDGIETQYF. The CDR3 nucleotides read TGTGCCAGCAGCGGATCAGGGGACGGGATAGAGACCCAGTACTTC.

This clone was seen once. DNA of the CDR3: TGTGCCAGCAGCTCCGGACAGGGGGATCCCTATGGCTACACCTTC. This gives the protein CASSSGQGDPYGYTF. The chain is built from TRBV7-8 and TRBJ1-2; 10 nucleotides match TRBD1. Germline V gene data show CDR1 as SGHVS and CDR2 as FQNEAQ. The V gene end was trimmed by 4 bases and the J gene end by 4 bases; junction bases not matched to a gene: 6. The CDR3 consists of 15 residues.

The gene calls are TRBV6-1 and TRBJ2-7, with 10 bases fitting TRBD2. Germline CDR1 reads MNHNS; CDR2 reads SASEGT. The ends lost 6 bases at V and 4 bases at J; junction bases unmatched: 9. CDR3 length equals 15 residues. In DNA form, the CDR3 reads TGTGCCAGCAGGGCCAGGCTAGCGGGAGTGTACGAGCAGTACTTC. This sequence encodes CASRARLAGVYEQYF.

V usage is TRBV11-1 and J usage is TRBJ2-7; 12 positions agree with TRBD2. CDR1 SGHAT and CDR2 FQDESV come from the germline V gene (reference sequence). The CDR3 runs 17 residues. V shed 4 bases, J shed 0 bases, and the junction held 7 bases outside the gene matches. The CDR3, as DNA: TGTGCCAGCAGCTCAGGGACTAGCGGGCCAAGCTCCTACGAGCAGTACTTC. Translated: CASSSGTSGPSSYEQYF.

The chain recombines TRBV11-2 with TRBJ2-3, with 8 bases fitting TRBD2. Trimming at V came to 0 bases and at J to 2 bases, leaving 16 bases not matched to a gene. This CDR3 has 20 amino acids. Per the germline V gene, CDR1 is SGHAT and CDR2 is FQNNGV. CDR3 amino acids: CASSLELAGWPHVPTDTQYF. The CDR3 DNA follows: TGTGCCAGCAGCTTAGAGCTAGCGGGTTGGCCACACGTCCCCACAGATACGCAGTATTTT.

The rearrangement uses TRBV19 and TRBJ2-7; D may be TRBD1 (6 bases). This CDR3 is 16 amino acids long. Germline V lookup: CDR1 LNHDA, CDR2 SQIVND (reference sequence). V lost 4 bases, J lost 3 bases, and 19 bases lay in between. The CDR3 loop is CASSTYTGTLNYEQYF. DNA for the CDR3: TGTGCCAGTAGTACCTACACCGGGACACTCAACTACGAGCAGTACTTC. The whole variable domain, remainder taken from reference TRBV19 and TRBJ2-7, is DGGITQSPKYLFRKEGQNVTLSCEQNLNHDAMYWYRQDPGQGLRLIYYSQIVNDFQKGDIAEGYSVSREKKESFPLTVTSAQKNPTAFYLCASSTYTGTLNYEQYFGPGTRLTVT.

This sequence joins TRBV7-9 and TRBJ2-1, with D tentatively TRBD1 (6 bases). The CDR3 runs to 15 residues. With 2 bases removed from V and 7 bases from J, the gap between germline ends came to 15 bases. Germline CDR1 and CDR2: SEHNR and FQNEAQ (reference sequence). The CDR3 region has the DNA TGTGCCAGCAGCTTATCAACAGGGTTGGAAAATGAGCAGTTCTTC. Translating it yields CASSLSTGLENEQFF.

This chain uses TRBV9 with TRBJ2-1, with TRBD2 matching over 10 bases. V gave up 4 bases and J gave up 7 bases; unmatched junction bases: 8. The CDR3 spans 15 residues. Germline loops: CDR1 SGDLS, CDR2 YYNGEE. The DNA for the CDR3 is TGTGCCAGCAGCCCGAGCGGGAGGGCTGGGAATGAGCAGTTCTTC. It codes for CASSPSGRAGNEQFF.

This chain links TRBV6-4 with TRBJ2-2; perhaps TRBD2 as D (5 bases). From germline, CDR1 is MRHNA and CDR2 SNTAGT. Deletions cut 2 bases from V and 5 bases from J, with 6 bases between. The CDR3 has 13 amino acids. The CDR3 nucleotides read TGTGCCAGCAGTGACGGGGAGACCGGGGAGCTGTTTTTT. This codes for CASSDGETGELFF.

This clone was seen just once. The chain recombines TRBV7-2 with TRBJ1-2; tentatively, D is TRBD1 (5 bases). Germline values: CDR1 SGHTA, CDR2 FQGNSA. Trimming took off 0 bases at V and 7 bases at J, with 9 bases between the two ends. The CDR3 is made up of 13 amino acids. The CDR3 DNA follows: TGTGCCAGCAGCTTAGCAGGGACTGGTGGCTACACCTTC. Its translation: CASSLAGTGGYTF.